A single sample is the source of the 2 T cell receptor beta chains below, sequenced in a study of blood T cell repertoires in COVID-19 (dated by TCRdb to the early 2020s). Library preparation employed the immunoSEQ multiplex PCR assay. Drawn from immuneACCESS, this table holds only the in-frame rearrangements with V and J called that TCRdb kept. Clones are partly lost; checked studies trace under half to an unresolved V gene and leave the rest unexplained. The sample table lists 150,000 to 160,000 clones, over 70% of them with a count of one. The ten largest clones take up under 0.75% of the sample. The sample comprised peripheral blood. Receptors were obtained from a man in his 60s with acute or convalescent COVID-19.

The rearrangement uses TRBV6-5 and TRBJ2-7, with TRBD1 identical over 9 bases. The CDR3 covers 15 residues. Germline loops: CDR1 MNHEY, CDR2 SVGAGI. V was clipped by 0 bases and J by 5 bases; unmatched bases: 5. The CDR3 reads CASSYSGTGSHEQYF. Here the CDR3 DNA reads TGTGCCAGCAGTTACTCAGGGACAGGGTCCCACGAGCAGTACTTC.

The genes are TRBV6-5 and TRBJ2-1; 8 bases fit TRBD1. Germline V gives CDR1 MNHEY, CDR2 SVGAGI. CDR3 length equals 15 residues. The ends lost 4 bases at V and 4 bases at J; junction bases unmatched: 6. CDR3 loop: CASSLWTGTYNEQFF. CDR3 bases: TGTGCCAGCAGTTTGTGGACAGGGACGTACAATGAGCAGTTCTTC.